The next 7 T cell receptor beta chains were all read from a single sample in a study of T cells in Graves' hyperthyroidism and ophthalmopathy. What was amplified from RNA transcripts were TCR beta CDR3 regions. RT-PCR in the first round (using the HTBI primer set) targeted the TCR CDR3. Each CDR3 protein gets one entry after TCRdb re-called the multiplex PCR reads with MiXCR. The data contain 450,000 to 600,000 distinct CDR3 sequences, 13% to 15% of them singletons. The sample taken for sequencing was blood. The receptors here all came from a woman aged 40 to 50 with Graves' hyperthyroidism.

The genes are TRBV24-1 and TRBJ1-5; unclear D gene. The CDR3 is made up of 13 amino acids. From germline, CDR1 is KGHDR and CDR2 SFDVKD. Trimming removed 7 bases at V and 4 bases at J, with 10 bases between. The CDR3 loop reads CATRADLNQPQHF. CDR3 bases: TGTGCCACCAGGGCGGACCTTAATCAGCCCCAGCATTTT.

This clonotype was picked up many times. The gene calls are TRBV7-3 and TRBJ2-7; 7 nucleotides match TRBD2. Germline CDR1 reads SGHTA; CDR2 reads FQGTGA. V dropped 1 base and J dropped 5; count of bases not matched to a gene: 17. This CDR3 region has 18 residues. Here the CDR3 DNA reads TGTGCCAGCAGCTTAATGGGGCTAGCGGAGGGCCCTTCCCACGAGCAGTACTTC. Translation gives CASSLMGLAEGPSHEQYF.

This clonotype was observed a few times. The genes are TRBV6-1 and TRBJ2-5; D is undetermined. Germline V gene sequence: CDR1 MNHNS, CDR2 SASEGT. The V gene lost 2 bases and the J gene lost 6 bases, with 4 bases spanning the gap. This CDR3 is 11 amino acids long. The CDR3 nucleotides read TGTGCCAGCAGTGAAACGAAGACCCAGTACTTC. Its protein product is CASSETKTQYF.

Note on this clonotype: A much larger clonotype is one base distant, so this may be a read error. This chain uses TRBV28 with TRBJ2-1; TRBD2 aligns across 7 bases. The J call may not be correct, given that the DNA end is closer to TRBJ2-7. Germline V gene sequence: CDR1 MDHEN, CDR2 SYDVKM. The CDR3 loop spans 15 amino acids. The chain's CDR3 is CASSLIIAGFNEQYF. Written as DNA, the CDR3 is TGTGCCAGCAGTTTGATAATAGCGGGCTTCAATGAGCAGTACTTC.

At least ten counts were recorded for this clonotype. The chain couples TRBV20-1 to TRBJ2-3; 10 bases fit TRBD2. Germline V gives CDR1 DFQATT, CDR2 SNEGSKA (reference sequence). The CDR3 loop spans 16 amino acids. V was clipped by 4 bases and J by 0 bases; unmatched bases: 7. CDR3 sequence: CSAKSGTSDSTDTQYF. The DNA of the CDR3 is TGCAGTGCTAAATCCGGGACTAGCGACAGCACAGATACGCAGTATTTT.

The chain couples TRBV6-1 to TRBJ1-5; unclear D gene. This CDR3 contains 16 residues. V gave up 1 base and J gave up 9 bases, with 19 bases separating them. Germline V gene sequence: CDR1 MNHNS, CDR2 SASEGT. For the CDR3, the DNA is TGTGCCAGCAGTGAAGGAGCAGGTTCGCGGGATAGGCCCCAGCATTTT. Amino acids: CASSEGAGSRDRPQHF.

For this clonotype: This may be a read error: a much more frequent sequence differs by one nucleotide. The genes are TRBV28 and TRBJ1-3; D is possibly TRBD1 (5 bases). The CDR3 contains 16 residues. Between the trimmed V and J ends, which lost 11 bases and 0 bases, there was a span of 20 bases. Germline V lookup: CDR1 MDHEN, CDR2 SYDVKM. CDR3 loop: CAGKTGVGHSGNTIYF. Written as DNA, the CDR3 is TGTGCCGGCAAAACGGGGGTAGGCCACTCTGGAAACACCATATATTTT.